The 16 T cell receptor beta chains given below trace back to one sample, sequenced in a study of T cell responses to AZD1222 COVID-19 vaccine. Assay used: immunoSEQ multiplex PCR; TCRdb lists only in-frame clones, some missing. The repertoire holds some 200,000 clones, with about 88% as singletons. The sequences come from peripheral blood, collected 28 days after the second AZD1222 dose. The receptors here all came from an adult who received the AZD1222 COVID-19 vaccine.

The count of this clone is one. V gene TRBV27 combines with J gene TRBJ2-5; 10 bases map to TRBD2. Germline CDR1 reads MNHEY; CDR2 reads SMNVEV (reference sequence). The CDR3 has 14 amino acids. The trim removed 6 bases at V and 5 bases at J, leaving 6 bases unmatched. Written as DNA, the CDR3 is TGTGCCAGCAGACATCCAGCGGGAGGGGAGACCCAGTACTTC. It specifies CASRHPAGGETQYF.

This chain links TRBV6-6 with TRBJ2-5; D is undetermined. The ends were cut back, 5 bases at V and 7 bases at J, with 5 bases in the middle. Germline CDR1 MNHNY, CDR2 SVGAGI (reference sequence). CDR3 length equals 10 residues. The CDR3 bases are TGTGCCAGCAGTCAATCGACCCAGTACTTC. Translated, it gives CASSQSTQYF.

The rearrangement uses TRBV20-1 and TRBJ2-7, with unresolved D. This CDR3 comprises 10 residues. V gave up 6 bases and J gave up 5 bases, with 8 bases separating them. From germline, CDR1 is DFQATT and CDR2 SNEGSKA (reference sequence). The CDR3 sequence: CSAARDEQYF. CDR3 bases: TGCAGTGCAGCTAGGGACGAGCAGTACTTC.

This CDR3 reads CASSSGTAKETQYF. The DNA for the CDR3 is TGTGCCAGCAGCTCCGGGACGGCGAAAGAGACCCAGTACTTC. The chain has TRBV6-2 or TRBV6-3 and TRBJ2-5; D is perhaps TRBD1 or TRBD2 (5 bases each). The germline V gene encodes CDR1 MNHEY and CDR2 SVGEGT. CDR3 size: 14 residues. V lost 6 bases to trimming and J lost 3 bases, with 14 bases between them.

The genes are TRBV5-1 and TRBJ1-1; D is perhaps TRBD1 (5 bases). V was shortened by 10 bases and J by 5 bases, with 18 bases between the two germline ends. Germline values: CDR1 SGHRS, CDR2 YFSETQ. The CDR3 has 13 residues. The CDR3 nucleotides read TGCGCCTCAAGGGAGCCGGGGCGGACTGAAGCTTTCTTT. It encodes CASREPGRTEAFF.

The chain is built from TRBV18 and TRBJ1-3, with 10 bases lining up with TRBD1. The CDR3 contains 16 residues. Germline trimming cut 4 bases from V and 4 bases from J; bases unmatched to any gene: 7. CDR1 and CDR2 (germline): KGHSH, LQKENI. The CDR3 DNA reads as TGTGCCAGCTCACTCCAGGACAGGGGGAACGGAAACACCATATATTTT. Amino acid sequence: CASSLQDRGNGNTIYF.

This rearrangement joins TRBV7-6 to TRBJ2-3; the D is unclear. The length of the CDR3 is 14 residues. Trimming removed 6 bases from V and 2 bases from J, with 12 bases in between. Germline CDR1 SGHVS, CDR2 FNYEAQ. This CDR3 reads CASRERTSTDTQYF. CDR3 DNA sequence: TGTGCCAGCAGGGAACGAACCTCCACAGATACGCAGTATTTT.

V usage is TRBV7-2 and J usage is TRBJ2-5, with D possibly called TRBD1 or TRBD2 (6 bases each). Germline CDR1 SGHTA, CDR2 FQGNSA. Trimming pared 5 bases from V and 4 bases from J, leaving 17 bases between. The CDR3 extends over 15 amino acids. CDR3 sequence (DNA): TGTGCCAGCAGCCCAAGGCCCGGAGGGGGAGAGACCCAGTACTTC. The encoded protein is CASSPRPGGGETQYF.

The chain employs TRBV3-1 (or the pseudogene TRBV3-2) and TRBJ2-1; 10 bases map to TRBD2. The CDR3 covers 17 residues. The germline V gene encodes CDR1 LGHDT and CDR2 YNNKEL (reference sequence). The junction had 10 bases not matched to a gene; V was cut back by 0 bases and J by 8 bases. CDR3 bases: TGTGCCAGCAGCCAAGATCGGCTAGCGGGAGTTCTCGATGAGCAGTTCTTC. This sequence encodes CASSQDRLAGVLDEQFF.

This rearrangement joins TRBV7-3 to TRBJ2-6; perhaps TRBD2 as D (5 bases). V lost 5 bases to trimming and J lost 4 bases, with 15 bases between them. Germline-derived CDR1 and CDR2 are SGHTA and FQGTGA. The CDR3 is 16 residues long. CDR3 sequence reads: CASSPTGLGGANVLTF. As DNA, the CDR3 is TGTGCCAGCAGCCCAACGGGGTTGGGCGGGGCCAACGTCCTGACTTTC.

This clone was counted a few times. The chain recombines TRBV21-1 with TRBJ2-7; the DNA was not compared with TRBD2, the D call given in the table. TRBV21-1 is an annotated pseudogene. The CDR3 extends over 15 amino acids. The CDR3 reads CASSKIGGVAYEQYF. In DNA form, the CDR3 reads TGTGCCAGCAGCAAAATTGGAGGGGTAGCCTACGAGCAGTACTTC.

The chain uses TRBV7-2 and TRBJ2-2; perhaps TRBD1 as D (6 bases). Germline assignment: CDR1 SGHTA and CDR2 FQGNSA. V was cut by 4 bases and J by 5 bases, with 8 bases left in between. CDR3 length: 13 amino acids. CDR3 protein: CASSWTETGELFF. The CDR3 DNA follows: TGTGCCAGCAGCTGGACAGAAACCGGGGAGCTGTTTTTT. The variable domain in full, completed from reference TRBV7-2 and TRBJ2-2, reads GAGVSQSPSNKVTEKGKDVELRCDPISGHTALYWYRQSLGQGLEFLIYFQGNSAPDKSGLPSDRFSAERTGGSVSTLTIQRTQQEDSAVYLCASSWTETGELFFGEGSRLTVL.

J is TRBJ2-2 and V is TRBV7-9; 7 bases map to TRBD1. This CDR3 contains 15 residues. Trimming cost V 5 bases and J 2 bases; bases outside gene matches: 5. Germline CDR1 reads SEHNR; CDR2 reads FQNEAQ (reference sequence). Here the CDR3 reads CASSPRTGNTGELFF. In DNA, the CDR3 is TGTGCCAGCAGCCCAAGGACAGGAAACACCGGGGAGCTGTTTTTT. Supplemented by reference TRBV7-9 and TRBJ2-2, the full variable domain reads DTGVSQNPRHKITKRGQNVTFRCDPISEHNRLYWYRQTLGQGPEFLTYFQNEAQLEKSRLLSDRFSAERPKGSFSTLEIQRTEQGDSAMYLCASSPRTGNTGELFFGEGSRLTVL.

The chain uses TRBV6-5 and TRBJ2-7, with a tentative D call TRBD2 (5 bases). The length of the CDR3 is 13 residues. CDR1 and CDR2 (germline): MNHEY, SVGAGI. Trimming cost V 6 bases and J 7 bases, with 16 bases left between them. The CDR3 region is CASSRTGRGEQYF. CDR3 nucleotides: TGTGCCAGCAGCAGGACGGGCCGGGGTGAGCAGTACTTC.

The chain links TRBV11-2 to TRBJ2-7, with D possibly being TRBD2 (6 bases). Germline lookup yields CDR1 SGHAT and CDR2 FQNNGV. The length of the CDR3 is 13 residues. V was clipped by 5 bases and J by 5 bases, with 13 bases between them. The chain's CDR3 is CASSADGGNEQYF. The CDR3 DNA sequence: TGTGCCAGCAGCGCCGATGGAGGGAACGAGCAGTACTTC.

The rearrangement links TRBV18 to TRBJ2-6; D gene ambiguous. V lost 7 bases, J lost 2 bases, and 6 bases lay in between. The CDR3 runs to 13 residues. Germline CDR1 and CDR2: KGHSH and LQKENI. CDR3: CASFTPGANVLTF. DNA of the CDR3: TGTGCCAGCTTCACCCCTGGGGCCAACGTCCTGACTTTC.